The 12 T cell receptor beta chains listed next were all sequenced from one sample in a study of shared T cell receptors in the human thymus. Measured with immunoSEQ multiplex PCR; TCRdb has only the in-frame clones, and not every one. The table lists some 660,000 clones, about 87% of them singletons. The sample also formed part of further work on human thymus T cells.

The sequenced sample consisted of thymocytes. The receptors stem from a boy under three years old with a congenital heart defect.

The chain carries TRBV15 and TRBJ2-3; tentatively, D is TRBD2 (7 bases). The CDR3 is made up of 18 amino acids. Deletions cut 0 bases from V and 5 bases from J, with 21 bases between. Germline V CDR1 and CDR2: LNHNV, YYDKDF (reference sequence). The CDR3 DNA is TGTGCCACCAGCAGAGAGGGCGGGGGCCGGTTGGTAAAAGATACGCAGTATTTT. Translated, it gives CATSREGGGRLVKDTQYF.

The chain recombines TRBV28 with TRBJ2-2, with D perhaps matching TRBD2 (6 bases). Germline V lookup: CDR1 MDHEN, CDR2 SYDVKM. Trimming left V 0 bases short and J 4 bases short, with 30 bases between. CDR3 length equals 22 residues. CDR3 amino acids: CASSLCRLSAPPAGASTGELFF. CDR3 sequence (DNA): TGTGCCAGCAGTTTATGCCGTTTGTCCGCTCCCCCAGCGGGTGCGAGCACCGGGGAGCTGTTTTTT.

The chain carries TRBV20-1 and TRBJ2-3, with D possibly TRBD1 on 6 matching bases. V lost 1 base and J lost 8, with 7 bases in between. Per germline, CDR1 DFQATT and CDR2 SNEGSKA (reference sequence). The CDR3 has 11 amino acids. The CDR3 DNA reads TGCAGTGCTAGAGTACAGGGTACGCAGTATTTT. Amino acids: CSARVQGTQYF.

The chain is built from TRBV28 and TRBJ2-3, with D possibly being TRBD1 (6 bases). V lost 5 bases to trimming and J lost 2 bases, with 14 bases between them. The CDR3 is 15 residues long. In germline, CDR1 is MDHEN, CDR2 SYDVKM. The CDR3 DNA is TGTGCCAGCAGTATTCGACAGGTCCCCACAGATACGCAGTATTTT. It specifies CASSIRQVPTDTQYF.

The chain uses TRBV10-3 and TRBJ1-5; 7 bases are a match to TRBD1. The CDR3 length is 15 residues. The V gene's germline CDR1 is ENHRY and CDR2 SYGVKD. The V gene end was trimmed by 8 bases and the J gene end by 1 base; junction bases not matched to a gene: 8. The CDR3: CAIADREGSNQPQHF. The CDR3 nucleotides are TGTGCCATCGCCGACAGGGAAGGGAGCAATCAGCCCCAGCATTTT.

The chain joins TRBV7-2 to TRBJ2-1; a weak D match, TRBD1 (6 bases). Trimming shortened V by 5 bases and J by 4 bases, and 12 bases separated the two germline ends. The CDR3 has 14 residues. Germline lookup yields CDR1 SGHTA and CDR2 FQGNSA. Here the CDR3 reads CASSPWTAYNEQFF. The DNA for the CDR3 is TGTGCCAGCAGCCCTTGGACAGCGTACAATGAGCAGTTCTTC.

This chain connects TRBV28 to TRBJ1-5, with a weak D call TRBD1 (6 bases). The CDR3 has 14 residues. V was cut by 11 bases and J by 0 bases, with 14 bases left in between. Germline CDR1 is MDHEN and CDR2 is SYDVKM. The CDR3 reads CASQGRVSNQPQHF. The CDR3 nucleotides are TGTGCCTCCCAGGGGAGAGTTAGCAATCAGCCCCAGCATTTT.

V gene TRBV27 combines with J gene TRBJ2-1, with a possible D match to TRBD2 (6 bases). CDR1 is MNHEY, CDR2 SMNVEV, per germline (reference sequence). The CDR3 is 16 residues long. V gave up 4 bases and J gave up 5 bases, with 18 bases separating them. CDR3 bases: TGTGCCAGCAGTTCCGACCGCGGGGTGGGTCACAATGAGCAGTTCTTC. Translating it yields CASSSDRGVGHNEQFF.

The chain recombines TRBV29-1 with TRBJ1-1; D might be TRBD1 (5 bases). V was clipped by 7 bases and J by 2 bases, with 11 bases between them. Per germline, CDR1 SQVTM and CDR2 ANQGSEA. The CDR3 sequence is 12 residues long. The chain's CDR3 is CSGTGDNTEAFF. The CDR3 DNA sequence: TGCAGCGGTACAGGAGATAACACTGAAGCTTTCTTT.

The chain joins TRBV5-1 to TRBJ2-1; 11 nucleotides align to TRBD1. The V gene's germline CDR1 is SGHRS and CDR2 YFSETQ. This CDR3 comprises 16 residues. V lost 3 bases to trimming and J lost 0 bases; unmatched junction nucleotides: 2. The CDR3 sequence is CASSWGQGGSYNEQFF. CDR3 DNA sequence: TGCGCCAGCAGCTGGGGACAGGGGGGCTCCTACAATGAGCAGTTCTTC. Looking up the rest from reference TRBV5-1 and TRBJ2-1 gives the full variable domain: KAGVTQTPRYLIKTRGQQVTLSCSPISGHRSVSWYQQTPGQGLQFLFEYFSETQRNKGNFPGRFSGRQFSNSRSEMNVSTLELGDSALYLCASSWGQGGSYNEQFFGPGTRLTVL.

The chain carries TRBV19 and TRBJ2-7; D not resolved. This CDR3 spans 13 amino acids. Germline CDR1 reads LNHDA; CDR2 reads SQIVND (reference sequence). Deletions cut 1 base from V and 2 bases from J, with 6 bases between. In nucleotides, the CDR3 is TGTGCCAGTAGTATAGGCGTTACCTACGAGCAGTACTTC. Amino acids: CASSIGVTYEQYF.

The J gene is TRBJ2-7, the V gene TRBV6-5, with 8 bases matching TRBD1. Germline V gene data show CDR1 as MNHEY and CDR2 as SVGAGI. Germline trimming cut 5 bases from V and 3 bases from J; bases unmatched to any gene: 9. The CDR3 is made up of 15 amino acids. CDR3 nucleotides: TGTGCCAGCAGTAAACGACGGGACAGGAGCTACGAGCAGTACTTC. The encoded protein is CASSKRRDRSYEQYF.